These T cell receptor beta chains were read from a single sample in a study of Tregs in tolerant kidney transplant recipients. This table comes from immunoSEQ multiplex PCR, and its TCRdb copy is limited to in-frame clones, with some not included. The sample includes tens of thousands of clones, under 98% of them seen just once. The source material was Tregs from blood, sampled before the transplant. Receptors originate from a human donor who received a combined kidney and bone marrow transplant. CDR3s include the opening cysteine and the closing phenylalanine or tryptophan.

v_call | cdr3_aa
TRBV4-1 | CASSQGRGDHGNTIYF
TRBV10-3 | CAISDSGGGNQPQHF
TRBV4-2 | CASSRQANTEAFF
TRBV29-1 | CSVEQWQGDTQYF
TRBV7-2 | CASSARDRGYYEQYF
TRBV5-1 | CASSWGGTSSYEQYF
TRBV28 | CASRSLANGGTDTQYF
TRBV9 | CASSVGQAGYSTDTQYF
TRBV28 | CASSFVGVGGANIQYF
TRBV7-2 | CASSRSSGSSYEQYF
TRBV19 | CASSPSGRTDTQYF
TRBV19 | CASSIGSSGGADTQYF
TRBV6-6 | CASSYMQGTSPLHF